This T cell receptor beta chain emerged from a study of blood T cell repertoires in COVID-19 (TCRdb year 2020). With regard to the full study: Samples covering the acute and convalescent phases of COVID-19 were provided by collaborators in the United States, Italy and Spain. The prospective study material was composed of cDNA or gDNA derived from T cells, B-cell-depleted T cells, or PBMCs. Subjects who had been exposed to COVID-19, were actively infected with it, or had recovered from it provided the deeply sampled blood TCRbeta repertoires that made up the dataset. The repertoires were made available in a free public database intended to serve as a resource for research on the immune response to SARS-CoV-2. The samples were drawn from two sources: the first 160 participants of the ongoing ImmuneRACE study, and over 1,000 subjects contributed by 6 global collaborators. Nearly every sample came with metadata listing a de-identified subject ID, COVID-19 status, age in years and sex. Where HLA class I and class II types were available, the types were taken from metadata supplied by the sample provider, not from assay-based typing. On the study overall, not on this receptor specifically: Clinical and demographic metadata were provided uncurated, with the amount varying by source and participant.

TCRbeta CDR3 regions were amplified from genomic DNA using the immunoSEQ Assay, a bias-controlled multiplex PCR. The authors' pipeline ran thus. Nucleated cell counts per sample were estimated from amplification of reference gene primers within the assay. Sequence reads were collapsed and filtered to measure the absolute abundance of every unique TCRbeta CDR3 rearrangement. For each sample, productive Simpson clonality was calculated as the square root of Simpson's diversity index over productive rearrangements. In TCRdb, the immuneACCESS table is reduced to in-frame sequences with V and J assigned. These tables do not hold every clone; where another copy was compared, an unresolved V gene accounts for under half, and the others remain unexplained. The V and J calls and clone size come from that table; D and trimming were worked out from the DNA. This sample gives around 130,000 clones in total; 85% to 90% of them show up just once. The ten top clones hold less than 2.5% of the sample.

Reading the germline V gene gives CDR1 SGHVS and CDR2 FQNEAQ. The V and J ends are trimmed by 5 bases and 0 bases, leaving 17 bases between them. The CDR3 runs 17 residues from the cysteine to the phenylalanine. The sequence is cut down to CDR3 DNA, 51 bases in frame from base 1. The collaborating institutions used their own protocols to collect whole blood in K2EDTA tubes. Collaborator samples were shipped for TCRbeta analysis as frozen whole blood, isolated PBMCs, or DNA extracted from either sample type. On this clone: The clone's antigen remains unknown. There are no base qualities to consult, and no much larger clone falls within one base.

The TCR was taken from a man between 65 and 85 years old with active COVID-19. The chain uses TRBV7-8 and TRBJ1-5; D gene: possibly TRBD1, on 5 matching bases. Material: peripheral blood. CDR3 loop: CASSLRWTDNSNQPQHF. In nucleotides, the sequence is TGTGCCAGCAGCCTACGCTGGACGGACAATAGCAATCAGCCCCAGCATTTT.